This T cell receptor beta chain appears in the sequencing data of a study of CD8 T cells in Susac syndrome. The RNA input was about 0.45 to 1 ug, and it was reverse transcribed with random hexamers. An immunoSEQ multiplex PCR amplified TCR beta CDR3 over 54 Vbeta and 13 Jbeta. Via MiXCR, TCRdb re-called the immunoSEQ multiplex PCR reads, giving one row per CDR3 protein. The table shows about 130,000 distinct CDR3 sequences, with approximately 93% occurring only once. The trim removed 5 bases at V and 0 bases at J, leaving 13 bases unmatched. The V gene's germline CDR1 is SGHAT and CDR2 FQNNGV. The CDR3 consists of 18 residues. The patients serving as multiple sclerosis controls were treatment-naive. They had stable or active relapsing-remitting disease and fulfilled revised McDonald criteria. Negative isolation yielded CD8+ and CD4+ T cells; FACS enriched TEMRA cells.

This chain uses TRBV11-2 with TRBJ2-4; the match to TRBD2 covers 7 bases. The source material was CD8+ T cells from PBMCs. This clonotype originated in a human donor with multiple sclerosis. The CDR3 reads CASSLYRGDGLAKNIQYF. The CDR3 DNA reads as TGTGCCAGCAGCCTCTACCGGGGGGACGGGTTAGCCAAAAACATTCAGTACTTC.